This is a list of T cell receptor beta chains from one sample in a study of blood T cell repertoires in COVID-19. The assay was immunoSEQ multiplex PCR, and TCRdb's table has in-frame clones only and misses some. The data hold fewer than 35,000 clones, with 80% to 90% observed a single time. Specimen: peripheral blood. The receptors shown here come from a woman of 80 years or more with active or convalescent COVID-19. CDR3s include the opening cysteine and the closing phenylalanine or tryptophan. D genes are given only for firm matches. Rows give clone size only sometimes, using once, few, many, or a class for an expanded clone.

v_gene	d_gene	abundance	j_gene	CDR3nt	CDR3aa
TRBV11-3	.	.	TRBJ1-1	TGTGCCAGCAGCTTAGAGGGGGGGGCCACTGAAGCTTTCTTT	CASSLEGGATEAFF
TRBV19	.	.	TRBJ1-2	TGTGCCAGTACTCTGGAGGTAGGGACTAACTATGGCTACACCTTC	CASTLEVGTNYGYTF
TRBV10-3	.	.	TRBJ1-6	TGTGCCATCAGTGGTAGCGGGGGGGTTAATTCACCCCTCCACTTT	CAISGSGGVNSPLHF
TRBV7-9	.	.	TRBJ1-4	TGTGCCAGCAGCTTGGGGGCAGGGGTCAATGAAAAACTGTTTTTT	CASSLGAGVNEKLFF
TRBV4-2	TRBD1	few	TRBJ1-2	TGTGCCAGCAGCCAAGGGGGGACAGGGGGCGCCTCTGGCTACACCTTC	CASSQGGTGGASGYTF
TRBV6-5	.	.	TRBJ2-7	TGTGCCAGCAAACTCGGACACCCATCCTACGAGCAGTACTTC	CASKLGHPSYEQYF
TRBV2	TRBD2	.	TRBJ2-5	TGTGCCAGCAGCAGGACTAGCGGGGGGTCCTCCTCGACCCAGTACTTC	CASSRTSGGSSSTQYF
TRBV5-1	.	.	TRBJ1-1	TGCGCCAGCAGCTTGGGGGGCAGTAAAAACACTGAAGCTTTCTTT	CASSLGGSKNTEAFF
TRBV7-9	TRBD1	.	TRBJ2-2	TGTGCCAGCAGCCTAGACAGGGAAGGGGCCGGGGAGCTGTTTTTT	CASSLDREGAGELFF
TRBV5-1	TRBD2	.	TRBJ2-3	TGCGCCAGCTACTCGGGGGGAGCAAATACGCAGTATTTT	CASYSGGANTQYF
TRBV7-3	TRBD1	.	TRBJ1-1	TGTGCCAGCAGTAAACAGGGGGGGAACACTGAAGCTTTCTTT	CASSKQGGNTEAFF
TRBV10-3	TRBD1	.	TRBJ2-1	TGTGCCATCAGTGACCCAAACAACCGGGACAGGGTTTCGGAGCAGTTCTTC	CAISDPNNRDRVSEQFF
TRBV3-1/TRBV3-2	TRBD1	.	TRBJ1-2	TGTGCCAGCAGCCACTGGACAGGGATTCATGGCTACACCTTC	CASSHWTGIHGYTF
TRBV15	.	.	TRBJ2-7	TGTGCCACCAGCAGAGTTGGGCGAAATCCCTACGAGCAGTACTTC	CATSRVGRNPYEQYF
TRBV10-3	.	.	TRBJ1-1	TGTGCCATCAGGGTGGGAGGGCACACTGAAGCTTTCTTT	CAIRVGGHTEAFF
TRBV7-9	.	.	TRBJ1-1	TGTGCCAGCAGCTTTGGGACCCTCGGGGGGACTGAAGCTTTCTTT	CASSFGTLGGTEAFF
TRBV2	TRBD1	.	TRBJ1-5	TGTGCCAGCAGCGGCGGACAGGGCGACAATCAGCCCCAGCATTTT	CASSGGQGDNQPQHF
TRBV27	.	.	TRBJ2-1	TGTGCCAGCAATGCCAGGCTGGGGGGTTACAATGAGCAGTTCTTC	CASNARLGGYNEQFF
TRBV19	.	.	TRBJ1-5	TGTGCCAGTAGATCCACAGGAGGCAATCAGCCCCAGCATTTT	CASRSTGGNQPQHF
TRBV7-6	TRBD1	.	TRBJ1-3	TGTGCCAGCAGCGCGGGACAGGGATACGCTGGAAACACCATATATTTT	CASSAGQGYAGNTIYF
TRBV18	.	once	TRBJ2-5	TGTGCCAGCTCACGGGGCGCCCAAGAGACCCAGTACTTC	CASSRGAQETQYF
TRBV5-1	.	once	TRBJ1-6	TGCGCCAGCAGCTCCAGGGAGGATTCACCCCTCCACTTT	CASSSREDSPLHF
TRBV6-6	.	.	TRBJ2-1	TGTGCCAGCAAGGGGGGGTCGGGTAATGAGCAGTTCTTC	CASKGGSGNEQFF
TRBV5-4	.	.	TRBJ2-5	TGTGCCAGCAGCTTGAGACAGCAAGAGACCCAGTACTTC	CASSLRQQETQYF
TRBV9	TRBD1	.	TRBJ1-2	TGTGCCAGCAGCGTAGCGAGGACAGGGGCGAATGGCTACACCTTC	CASSVARTGANGYTF
TRBV11-2	.	.	TRBJ1-3	TGTGCCAGCAGCTTATCGGGCGTGGGGGGAGGCACCATATATTTT	CASSLSGVGGGTIYF
TRBV19	TRBD1	.	TRBJ2-1	TGTGCCAGTAGTAGGGAGGACAGGGGAATCTACAATGAGCAGTTCTTC	CASSREDRGIYNEQFF
TRBV11-2	TRBD1	.	TRBJ1-4	TGTGCCAGCAGCAGAATACAGGGGCTAGATGAAAAACTGTTTTTT	CASSRIQGLDEKLFF
TRBV3-1/TRBV3-2	.	few	TRBJ2-3	TGTGCCAGCAGCCAAAAACCTTCTAGGAGCACAGATACGCAGTATTTT	CASSQKPSRSTDTQYF
TRBV12-3/TRBV12-4	.	once	TRBJ1-3	TGTGCCAGCATCCGGGGCTCTGGAAACACCATATATTTT	CASIRGSGNTIYF
TRBV6-5	TRBD1	few	TRBJ1-6	TGTGCCAGCAGATACAGGGGCTCACCCCTCCACTTT	CASRYRGSPLHF
TRBV10-3	TRBD1	.	TRBJ2-7	TGTGCCATCAGATCGGACAGGACTTACGAGCAGTACTTC	CAIRSDRTYEQYF
TRBV3-1/TRBV3-2	TRBD1	once	TRBJ2-3	TGTGCCAGCAGCCAGGGGACAGGGAGCGCAGATACGCAGTATTTT	CASSQGTGSADTQYF
TRBV4-1	TRBD1	.	TRBJ1-1	TGCGCCAGCAGCCATAGCCTTGGGACAGCCAACACTGAAGCTTTCTTT	CASSHSLGTANTEAFF
TRBV28	TRBD1	.	TRBJ2-4	TGTGCCAGCAGTCCTAGCAGGGGGAGAAACATTCAGTACTTC	CASSPSRGRNIQYF
TRBV11-3	TRBD2	.	TRBJ2-1	TGTGCCAGCAGCCTAGCGGGGGGGCCGGGTGAGCAGTTCTTC	CASSLAGGPGEQFF
TRBV6-5	.	.	TRBJ1-2	TGTGCCAGCAGTTACTCCTGGGGGCTTGACTATGGCTACACCTTC	CASSYSWGLDYGYTF
TRBV19	TRBD1	.	TRBJ1-6	TGTGCCAGTAGTACGACAGGGTTCGATTCACCCCTCCACTTT	CASSTTGFDSPLHF
TRBV19	.	.	TRBJ1-1	TGTGCCAGTAGTATTCTTGTGGGGGCCAGCGGCACTGAAGCTTTCTTT	CASSILVGASGTEAFF
TRBV29-1	.	.	TRBJ1-1	TGCAGCGTTGAAAAGGGAGGGGGTTCCGGGAACACTGAAGCTTTCTTT	CSVEKGGGSGNTEAFF
TRBV7-3	.	.	TRBJ1-6	TGTGCCAGCAGCTTGCAGGGCGCTAATTCACCCCTCCACTTT	CASSLQGANSPLHF
TRBV2	.	.	TRBJ1-1	TGTGCCAGCCTAGGGGCCCTAAGGGGCACTGAAGCTTTCTTT	CASLGALRGTEAFF
TRBV2	TRBD1	once	TRBJ2-1	TGTGCCGGGCAAGATCAAACAGGGGAGAGACAGTACAATGAGCAGTTCTTC	CAGQDQTGERQYNEQFF
TRBV2	.	.	TRBJ2-5	TGTGCCAGCAGGAGGGACTCGACGCCCCAAGAGACCCAGTACTTC	CASRRDSTPQETQYF
TRBV7-2	.	.	TRBJ2-5	TGTGCCAGCAGCCCTCAGTATGTCCAGTACTTC	CASSPQYVQYF
TRBV27	TRBD2	.	TRBJ2-3	TGTGCCAGCCACCGAGCGGGGGGGCGTAGAGATACGCAGTATTTT	CASHRAGGRRDTQYF
TRBV2	TRBD1	.	TRBJ1-4	TGTGCCAGCAGAAGATGGGGTCGACAGGGGAAACGGGAAAAACTGTTTTTT	CASRRWGRQGKREKLFF
TRBV5-4	TRBD1	.	TRBJ2-7	TGTGCCAGCAGCAGACAGGGGGCAACCGCCTACGAGCAGTACTTC	CASSRQGATAYEQYF